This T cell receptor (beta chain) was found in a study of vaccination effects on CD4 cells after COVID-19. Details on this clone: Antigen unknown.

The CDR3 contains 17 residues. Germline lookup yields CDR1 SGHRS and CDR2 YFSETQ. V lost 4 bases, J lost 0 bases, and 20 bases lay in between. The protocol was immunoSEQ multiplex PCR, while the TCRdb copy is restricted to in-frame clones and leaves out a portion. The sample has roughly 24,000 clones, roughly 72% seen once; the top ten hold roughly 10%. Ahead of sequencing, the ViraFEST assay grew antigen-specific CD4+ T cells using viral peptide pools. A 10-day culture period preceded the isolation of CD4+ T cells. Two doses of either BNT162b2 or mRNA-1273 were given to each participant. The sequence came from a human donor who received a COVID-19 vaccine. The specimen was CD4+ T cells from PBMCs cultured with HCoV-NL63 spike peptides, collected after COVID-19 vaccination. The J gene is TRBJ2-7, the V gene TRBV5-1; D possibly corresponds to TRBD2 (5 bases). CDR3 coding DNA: TGCGCCAGCAGCAACAACCCGGGAACAGATAGCTCCTACGAGCAGTACTTC. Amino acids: CASSNNPGTDSSYEQYF.